This T cell receptor beta chain is from a study of cytomegalovirus exposure and HLA in healthy donors. Study-wide findings and caveats: While the bulk of TCR sequences proved rare, some public TCRs turned up in many donors. According to the study, 150 to 200 TCR beta chains were cytomegalovirus-associated. A previous analysis found most TCR beta V segments productive roughly 87% or roughly 30% of the time.

In the PCR, 60 Vbeta and 13 Jbeta primers were used. Generated by immunoSEQ multiplex PCR, the TCRdb table keeps only in-frame clones and is missing some. The table records approximately 130,000 clones, roughly 72% of them present only once. There are 14 residues in the CDR3. Germline trimming cut 6 bases from V and 3 bases from J; bases unmatched to any gene: 0. Germline V gives CDR1 LNHNV, CDR2 YYDKDF (reference sequence). Regarding this clone: Its antigen is not known.

The sequencing input was PBMCs. The origin of this receptor is a woman in her forties or fifties in good health and CMV-seronegative. The V gene is TRBV15, the J gene TRBJ2-1; the match to TRBD2 covers 12 bases. CDR3 region: CATRLAGGYNEQFF. In nucleotides, the CDR3 is TGTGCCACCAGACTAGCGGGGGGCTACAATGAGCAGTTCTTC.